The clone carrying this TCR beta chain appeared many times. Its antigen is unknown. These data belong to a study of regulatory T cells in long-lasting Graves disease. Broader study findings: Segments TRBV28, TRBJ1-2 and TRBJ2-5 showed preferential usage in persistent disease.

Both iRepertoire HTBI primers and Arm-PCR of CDR3 regions were used to build the TCR beta libraries. TCRdb called the multiplex PCR reads again in MiXCR, with one record for every CDR3 protein. In the table there are 360,000 or so distinct CDR3 sequences, about an eighth of which are singletons. CDR3 length equals 13 residues. V lost 8 bases and J lost 0, with 10 bases in between. Germline V gives CDR1 ENHRY, CDR2 SYGVKD. Indicated time point: newly diagnosed GD, antithyroid drugs for less than 3 months. PBMC RNA served as the TCR library source. EDTA tubes were used for drawing around 8.8 milliliters of peripheral blood. This sample was shared with a second study, whose subject was T cells in Graves' hyperthyroidism and ophthalmopathy. From that second work: The study left out patients who had uncontrolled infection, other autoimmune disease, pregnancy or lactation.

The sequence was collected from a woman aged 18-35 years with Graves disease. This sequence joins TRBV10-3 and TRBJ1-1; no firm D call. The sample in question was peripheral blood mononuclear cells (PBMCs), obtained at new diagnosis, from a patient treated with antithyroid drugs. Written as DNA, the CDR3 is TGTGCCATCGGGTCCGACCTGAACACTGAAGCTTTCTTT. Amino acids: CAIGSDLNTEAFF.